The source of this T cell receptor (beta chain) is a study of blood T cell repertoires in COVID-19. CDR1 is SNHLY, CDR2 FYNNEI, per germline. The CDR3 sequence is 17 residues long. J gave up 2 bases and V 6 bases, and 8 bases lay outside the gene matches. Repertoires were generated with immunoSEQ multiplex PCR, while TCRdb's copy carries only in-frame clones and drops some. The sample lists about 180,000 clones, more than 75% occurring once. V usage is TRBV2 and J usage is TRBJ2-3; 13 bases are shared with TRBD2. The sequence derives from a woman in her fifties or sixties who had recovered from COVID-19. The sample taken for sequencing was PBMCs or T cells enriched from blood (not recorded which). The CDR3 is CASRKGLAGEYTDTQYF. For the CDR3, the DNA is TGTGCCAGCAGGAAAGGACTAGCGGGAGAGTACACAGATACGCAGTATTTT. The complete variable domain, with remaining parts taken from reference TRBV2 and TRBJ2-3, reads EPEVTQTPSHQVTQMGQEVILRCVPISNHLYFYWYRQILGQKVEFLVSFYNNEISEKSEIFDDQFSVERPDGSNFTLKIRSTKLEDSAMYFCASRKGLAGEYTDTQYFGPGTRLTVL.